The subject of this entry is one T cell receptor (beta chain). No antigen is known for it. The PCR contained 60 Vbeta and 13 Jbeta primers. Profiled with immunoSEQ multiplex PCR; TCRdb holds only in-frame clones, not every one. Here the sample spans about 140,000 clones, around 82% being singletons. The data were obtained in a study of cytomegalovirus exposure and HLA in healthy donors. On the study more broadly: Genetic ancestry analysis placed under 90% of the 398 donors that were genotyped in the Caucasian-associated cluster.

General study points: In a later analysis, DRB1 alleles had the most associated TCRs; HLA-C alleles the fewest. An analysis was carried out at a later point. It showed that HLA-associated TCR beta chains were more clonally expanded than equally common non-associated chains.

Germline V CDR1 and CDR2: SGHVS, FQNEAQ. There are 14 residues in the CDR3. The ends were cut back, 1 base at V and 1 base at J, with 7 bases in the middle. What was sequenced was PBMCs. This TCR was recovered from a man aged 50 to 59 in good health and CMV-seronegative. The V gene is TRBV7-8, the J gene TRBJ1-2; perhaps TRBD1 as D (5 bases). In DNA, the CDR3 is TGTGCCAGCAGCTTAGAACAGGATAACTATGGCTACACCTTC. This sequence encodes CASSLEQDNYGYTF.